The 14 T cell receptor beta chains reported below all come from one sample, sequenced in a study of blood T cell repertoires in COVID-19. Libraries were prepared by immunoSEQ multiplex PCR; TCRdb keeps only in-frame clonotypes and omits some of them. The table has roughly 160,000 clones, 80% to 90% seen once. Input material: peripheral blood. All receptors come from a man aged 55 to 70 with acute or convalescent COVID-19.

This chain uses TRBV4-2 with TRBJ2-3, with 9 nucleotides matching TRBD2. The V and J ends lost 4 bases and 1 base, in that order; junction bases with no gene match: 6. Germline CDR1 reads LGHNA; CDR2 reads YNFKEQ. This CDR3 is 16 amino acids long. As DNA, the CDR3 is TGTGCCAGCAGCCCGGGGACTAGCAAAGGCACAGATACGCAGTATTTT. Protein product: CASSPGTSKGTDTQYF.

The rearrangement uses TRBV30 and TRBJ1-2; D unclear. Deletions cut 0 bases from V and 8 bases from J, with 10 bases between. The CDR3 totals 12 residues. CDR1 is GTSNPN and CDR2 is SVGIG in the germline V gene (reference sequence). In DNA form, the CDR3 reads TGTGCCTGGAGTGTAACCTTCGGGGGCTACACCTTC. It encodes CAWSVTFGGYTF. Full variable domain (rest looked up from reference TRBV30 and TRBJ1-2): SQTIHQWPATLVQPVGSPLSLECTVEGTSNPNLYWYRQAAGRGLQLLFYSVGIGQISSEVPQNLSASRPQDRQFILSSKKLLLSDSGFYLCAWSVTFGGYTFGSGTRLTVV.

Many counts were recorded for this clone. V and J are TRBV29-1 and TRBJ2-3; 10 bases fit TRBD1. V shed 7 bases and J 3 bases; nucleotides not matched to a gene: 7. The CDR3 runs 14 residues. Germline V gene lookup returns CDR1 SQVTM and CDR2 ANQGSEA. CDR3 protein: CSALTGGSTDTQYF. DNA of the CDR3: TGCAGCGCCCTGACAGGGGGCAGTACAGATACGCAGTATTTT.

This rearrangement joins TRBV5-1 to TRBJ2-1, with D perhaps matching TRBD2 (6 bases). The germline CDR1 and CDR2 sequences are SGHRS and YFSETQ. CDR3 length: 14 amino acids. V was pared by 0 bases and J by 9 bases, with 13 bases between. The CDR3 nucleotides are TGCGCCAGCAGCTTGGTTTTCCCAGCGGGTGAGCAGTTCTTC. It translates to CASSLVFPAGEQFF.

The chain links TRBV7-9 to TRBJ1-2; D remains ambiguous. The CDR3 spans 15 residues. V was cut by 1 base and J by 0 bases, with 9 bases left in between. The germline CDR1 and CDR2 sequences are SEHNR and FQNEAQ (reference sequence). The CDR3 bases are TGTGCCAGCAGCTTAGGGCGGTTACCTAACTATGGCTACACCTTC. This encodes CASSLGRLPNYGYTF.

The chain uses TRBV24-1 and TRBJ2-6, with unresolved D. V was cut by 5 bases and J by 2 bases, with 3 bases left in between. There are 13 residues in the CDR3. The germline V gene encodes CDR1 KGHDR and CDR2 SFDVKD. The DNA for the CDR3 is TGTGCCACCAGTGTCACTGGGGCCAACGTCCTGACTTTC. Protein product: CATSVTGANVLTF.

The chain carries TRBV24-1 and TRBJ2-1; 12 bases are shared with TRBD2. Germline CDR1 and CDR2: KGHDR and SFDVKD. The CDR3 runs to 20 residues. J was trimmed by 1 base and V by 3 bases; bases with no gene match: 12. Here the CDR3 DNA reads TGTGCCACCAGTGATCCATCCTCCCCCCTAGCGGGAGGGTCCTACAATGAGCAGTTCTTC. Protein: CATSDPSSPLAGGSYNEQFF.

J is TRBJ1-2 and V is TRBV19, with 7 bases aligning to TRBD1. Germline-derived CDR1 and CDR2 are LNHDA and SQIVND (reference sequence). The V gene end was trimmed by 8 bases and the J gene end by 2 bases; junction bases not matched to a gene: 17. CDR3 size: 17 residues. Here the CDR3 DNA reads TGTGCCAGTCGGCCGAGCGGCTCGGGACAGATAAACTATGGCTACACCTTC. Amino acid sequence: CASRPSGSGQINYGYTF.

V usage is TRBV30 and J usage is TRBJ1-2; D gene unclear. The CDR3 extends over 11 amino acids. Looked up from germline, CDR1 is GTSNPN and CDR2 is SVGIG (reference sequence). V lost 1 base to trimming and J lost 8 bases, with 8 bases between them. The chain's CDR3 is CAWSEGGGYTF. CDR3 coding DNA: TGTGCCTGGAGTGAAGGCGGCGGCTACACCTTC.

The CDR3 DNA reads as TGCGCCAGCAGCCCCTACCCCCGGAGGCCTAATGAAAAACTGTTTTTT. Amino acids: CASSPYPRRPNEKLFF. The chain couples TRBV4-1 to TRBJ1-4, with D uncertain. Germline loops: CDR1 MGHRA, CDR2 YSYEKL. The CDR3 is 16 residues long. Trimming cost V 4 bases and J 3 bases, with 15 bases left between them.

The chain combines TRBV7-2 with TRBJ2-2, with 11 bases lining up with TRBD1. The CDR3 sequence is 16 residues long. Germline-derived CDR1 and CDR2 are SGHTA and FQGNSA. V gave up 5 bases and J gave up 3 bases; unmatched junction bases: 5. CDR3 DNA: TGTGCCAGCAGCCCTCGGACAGGGGGCGACACCGGGGAGCTGTTTTTT. It is translated as CASSPRTGGDTGELFF.

The gene calls are TRBV14 and TRBJ1-2; D call uncertain. Germline values: CDR1 SGHDN, CDR2 FVKESK. Trimming stripped 1 base from V and 1 base from J, with 4 bases between. This CDR3 has 13 amino acids. The CDR3 nucleotides are TGTGCCAGCAGCCAAGCCGTTAACTATGGCTACACCTTC. This encodes CASSQAVNYGYTF.

CDR3 coding DNA: TGTGCCAGCAGTAGGACTAGCGGCGCCACAGATACGCAGTATTTT. Encoded protein: CASSRTSGATDTQYF. The V gene is TRBV6-6, the J gene TRBJ2-3, with 10 bases identical to TRBD2. The trim removed 5 bases at V and 2 bases at J, leaving 4 bases unmatched. There are 15 residues in the CDR3. The germline gives CDR1 MNHNY, CDR2 SVGAGI (reference sequence).

V and J are TRBV11-2 and TRBJ2-5; 7 bases agree with TRBD1. The germline CDR1 and CDR2 sequences are SGHAT and FQNNGV. The V gene end was trimmed by 0 bases and the J gene end by 1 base; junction bases not matched to a gene: 8. This CDR3 contains 17 residues. Written as DNA, the CDR3 is TGTGCCAGCAGCTTAGAGGGGACAGCCTCTCGCCAAGAGACCCAGTACTTC. Protein product: CASSLEGTASRQETQYF.